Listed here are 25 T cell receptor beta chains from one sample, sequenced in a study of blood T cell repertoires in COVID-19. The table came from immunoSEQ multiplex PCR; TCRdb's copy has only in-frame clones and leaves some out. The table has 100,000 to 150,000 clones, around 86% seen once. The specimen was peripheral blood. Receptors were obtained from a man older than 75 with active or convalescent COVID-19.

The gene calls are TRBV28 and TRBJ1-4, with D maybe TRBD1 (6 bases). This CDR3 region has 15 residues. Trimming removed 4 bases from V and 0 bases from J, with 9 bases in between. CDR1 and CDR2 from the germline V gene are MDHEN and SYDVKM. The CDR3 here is CASSYREATNEKLFF. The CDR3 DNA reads TGTGCCAGCAGTTACAGGGAAGCAACTAATGAAAAACTGTTTTTT.

CDR3 region: CASSRQERDTQYF. CDR3 sequence (DNA): TGTGCCAGTAGTAGGCAGGAGCGGGATACGCAGTATTTT. The J gene is TRBJ2-3, the V gene TRBV19, with D possibly matching TRBD2 (5 bases). Germline CDR1 is LNHDA and CDR2 is SQIVND (reference sequence). This CDR3 has 13 amino acids. V was cut by 4 bases and J by 6 bases, with 11 bases left in between.

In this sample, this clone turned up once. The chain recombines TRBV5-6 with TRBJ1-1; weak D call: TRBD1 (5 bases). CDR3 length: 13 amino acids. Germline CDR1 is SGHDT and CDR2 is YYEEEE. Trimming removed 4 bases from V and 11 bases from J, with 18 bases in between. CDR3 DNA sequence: TGTGCCAGCAGCCCGTGGGGGAGGTTCGAGGCTTTCTTT. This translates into CASSPWGRFEAFF.

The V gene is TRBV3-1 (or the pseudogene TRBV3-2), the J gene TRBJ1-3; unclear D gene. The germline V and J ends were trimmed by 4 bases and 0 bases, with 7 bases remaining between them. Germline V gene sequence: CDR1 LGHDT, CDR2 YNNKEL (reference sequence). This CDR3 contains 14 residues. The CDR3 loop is CASSLPGSGNTIYF. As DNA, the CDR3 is TGTGCCAGCAGCCTGCCGGGCTCTGGAAACACCATATATTTT.

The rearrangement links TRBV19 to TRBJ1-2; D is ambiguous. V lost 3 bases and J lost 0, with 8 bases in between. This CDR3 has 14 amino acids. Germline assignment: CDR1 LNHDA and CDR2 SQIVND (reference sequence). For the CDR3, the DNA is TGTGCCAGTAGTATTTATTCGGCTAACTATGGCTACACCTTC. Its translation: CASSIYSANYGYTF.

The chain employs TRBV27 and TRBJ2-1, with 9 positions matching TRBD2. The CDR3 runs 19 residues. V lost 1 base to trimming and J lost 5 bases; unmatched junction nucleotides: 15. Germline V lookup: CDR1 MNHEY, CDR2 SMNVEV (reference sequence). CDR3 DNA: TGTGCCAGCAGTTTATGGGGGGGGGTAGCGGGAGAGAGGGACAATGAGCAGTTCTTC. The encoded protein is CASSLWGGVAGERDNEQFF.

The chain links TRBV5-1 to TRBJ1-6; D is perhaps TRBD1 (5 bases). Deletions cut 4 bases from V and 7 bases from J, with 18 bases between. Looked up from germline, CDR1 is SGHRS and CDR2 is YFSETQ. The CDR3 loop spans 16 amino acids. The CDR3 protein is CASSPQGERVNSPLHF. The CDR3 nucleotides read TGCGCCAGCAGCCCCCAGGGCGAACGGGTAAATTCACCCCTCCACTTT.

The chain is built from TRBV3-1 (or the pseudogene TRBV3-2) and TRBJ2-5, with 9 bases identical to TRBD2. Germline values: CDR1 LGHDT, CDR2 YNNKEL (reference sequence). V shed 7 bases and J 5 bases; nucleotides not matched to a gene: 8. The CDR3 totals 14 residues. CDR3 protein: CASIPGLASETQYF. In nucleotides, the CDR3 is TGTGCCAGCATCCCGGGACTAGCTTCTGAGACCCAGTACTTC.

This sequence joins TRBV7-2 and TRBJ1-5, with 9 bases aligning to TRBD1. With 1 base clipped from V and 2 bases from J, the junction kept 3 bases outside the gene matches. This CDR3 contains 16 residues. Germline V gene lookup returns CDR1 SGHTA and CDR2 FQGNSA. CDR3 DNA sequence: TGTGCCAGCAGCTTAGTTGGGACAGGGCGCAATCAGCCCCAGCATTTT. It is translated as CASSLVGTGRNQPQHF.

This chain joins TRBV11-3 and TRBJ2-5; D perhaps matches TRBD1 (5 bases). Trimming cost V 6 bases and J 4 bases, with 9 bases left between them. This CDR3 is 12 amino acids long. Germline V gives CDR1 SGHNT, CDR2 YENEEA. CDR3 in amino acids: CASSSRGETQYF. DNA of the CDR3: TGTGCCAGCAGTTCAAGGGGAGAGACCCAGTACTTC.

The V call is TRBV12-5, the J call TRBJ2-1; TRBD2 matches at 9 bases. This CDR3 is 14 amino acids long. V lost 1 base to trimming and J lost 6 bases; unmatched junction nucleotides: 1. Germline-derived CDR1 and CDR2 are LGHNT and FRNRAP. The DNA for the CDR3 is TGTGCTAGTGGTTTGGGACTAGCGGCCAATGAGCAGTTCTTC. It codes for CASGLGLAANEQFF.

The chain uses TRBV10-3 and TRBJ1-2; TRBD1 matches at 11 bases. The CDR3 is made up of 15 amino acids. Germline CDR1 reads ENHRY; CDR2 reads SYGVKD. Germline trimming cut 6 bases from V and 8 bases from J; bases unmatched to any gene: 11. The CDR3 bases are TGTGCCATCAGCCCACCCGGGACAGGGGGGGACGGCTACACCTTC. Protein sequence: CAISPPGTGGDGYTF.

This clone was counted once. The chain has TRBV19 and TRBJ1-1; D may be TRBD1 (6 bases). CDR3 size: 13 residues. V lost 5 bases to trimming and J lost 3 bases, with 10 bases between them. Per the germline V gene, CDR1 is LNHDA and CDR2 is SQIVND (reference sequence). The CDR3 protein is CASSRTADTEAFF. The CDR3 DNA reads TGTGCCAGTAGTCGGACAGCTGACACTGAAGCTTTCTTT.

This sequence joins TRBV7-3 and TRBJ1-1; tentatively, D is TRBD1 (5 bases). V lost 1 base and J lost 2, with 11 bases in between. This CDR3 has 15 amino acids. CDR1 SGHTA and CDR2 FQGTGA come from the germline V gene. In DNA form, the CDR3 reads TGTGCCAGCAGCTTAATGGGTAGGGGCAACACTGAAGCTTTCTTT. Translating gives CASSLMGRGNTEAFF.

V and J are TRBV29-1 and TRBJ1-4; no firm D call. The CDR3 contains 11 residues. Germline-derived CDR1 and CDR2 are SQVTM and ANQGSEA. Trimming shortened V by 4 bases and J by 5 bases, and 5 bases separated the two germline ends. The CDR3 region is CSVARNEKLFF. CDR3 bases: TGCAGCGTTGCCCGGAATGAAAAACTGTTTTTT. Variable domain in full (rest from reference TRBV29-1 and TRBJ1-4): SAVISQKPSRDICQRGTSLTIQCQVDSQVTMMFWYRQQPGQSLTLIATANQGSEATYESGFVIDKFPISRPNLTFSTLTVSNMSPEDSSIYLCSVARNEKLFFGSGTQLSVL.

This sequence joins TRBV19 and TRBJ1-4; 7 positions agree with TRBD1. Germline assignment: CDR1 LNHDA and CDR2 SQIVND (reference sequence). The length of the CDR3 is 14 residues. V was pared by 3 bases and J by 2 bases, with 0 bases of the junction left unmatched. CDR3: CASSMTGTNEKLFF. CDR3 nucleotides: TGTGCCAGTAGTATGACAGGGACTAATGAAAAACTGTTTTTT.

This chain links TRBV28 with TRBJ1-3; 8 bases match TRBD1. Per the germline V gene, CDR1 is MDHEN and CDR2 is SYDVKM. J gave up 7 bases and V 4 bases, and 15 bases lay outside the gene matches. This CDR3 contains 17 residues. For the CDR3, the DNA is TGTGCCAGCAGTTCCCCCCAGCCTCGGACAGGGATCAACACCATATATTTT. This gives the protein CASSSPQPRTGINTIYF.

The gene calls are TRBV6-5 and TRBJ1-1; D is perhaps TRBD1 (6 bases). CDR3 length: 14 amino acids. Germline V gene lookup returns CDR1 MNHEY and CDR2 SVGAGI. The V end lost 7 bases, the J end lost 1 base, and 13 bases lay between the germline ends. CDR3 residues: CASNFRGENTEAFF. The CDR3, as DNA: TGTGCCAGCAACTTCAGGGGTGAGAACACTGAAGCTTTCTTT.

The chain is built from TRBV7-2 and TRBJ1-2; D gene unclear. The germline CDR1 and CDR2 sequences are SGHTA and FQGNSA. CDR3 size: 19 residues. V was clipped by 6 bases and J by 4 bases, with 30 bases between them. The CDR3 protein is CASRIVTGEGNRRTYGYTF. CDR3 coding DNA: TGTGCCAGCAGAATTGTGACGGGTGAGGGAAACAGACGTACCTATGGCTACACCTTC.

This chain's CDR3 is CSVESVNTEAFF. The CDR3 bases are TGCAGCGTTGAATCGGTGAACACTGAAGCTTTCTTT. V is TRBV29-1 and J is TRBJ1-1; D gene unclear. The germline CDR1 and CDR2 sequences are SQVTM and ANQGSEA. V was shortened by 2 bases and J by 0 bases, with 4 bases between the two germline ends. The CDR3 has 12 residues.

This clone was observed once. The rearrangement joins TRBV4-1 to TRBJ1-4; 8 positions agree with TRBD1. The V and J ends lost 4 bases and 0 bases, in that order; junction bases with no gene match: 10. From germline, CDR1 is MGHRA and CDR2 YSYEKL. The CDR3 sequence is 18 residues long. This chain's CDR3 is CASSPSRGTGTTNEKLFF. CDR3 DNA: TGCGCCAGCAGCCCCAGTCGTGGGACAGGTACAACTAATGAAAAACTGTTTTTT.

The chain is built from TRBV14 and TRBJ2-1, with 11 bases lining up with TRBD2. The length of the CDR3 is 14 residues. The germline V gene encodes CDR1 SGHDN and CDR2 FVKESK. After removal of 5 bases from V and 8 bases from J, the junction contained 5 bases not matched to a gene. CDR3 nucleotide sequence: TGTGCCAGCAGCAGAACTAGCGGGAGCTATGAGCAGTTCTTC. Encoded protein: CASSRTSGSYEQFF.

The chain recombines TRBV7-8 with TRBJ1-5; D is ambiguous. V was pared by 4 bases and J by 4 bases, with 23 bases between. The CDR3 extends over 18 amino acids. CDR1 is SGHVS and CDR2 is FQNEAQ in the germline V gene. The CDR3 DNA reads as TGTGCCAGCAGCTCGCCTCGGGGAGGTGGGCTTAGAAATCAGCCCCAGCATTTT. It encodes CASSSPRGGGLRNQPQHF.

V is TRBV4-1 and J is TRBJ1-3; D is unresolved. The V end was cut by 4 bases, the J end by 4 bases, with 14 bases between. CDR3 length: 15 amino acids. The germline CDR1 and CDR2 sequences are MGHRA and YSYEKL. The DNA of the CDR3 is TGCGCCAGCAGCCCTCTCCCTCACGAGGGAAACACCATATATTTT. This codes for CASSPLPHEGNTIYF.

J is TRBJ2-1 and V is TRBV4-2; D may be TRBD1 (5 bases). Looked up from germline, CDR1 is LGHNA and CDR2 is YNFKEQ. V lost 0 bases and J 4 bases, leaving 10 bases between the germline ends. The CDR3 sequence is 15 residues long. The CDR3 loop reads CASSQDWGSYNEQFF. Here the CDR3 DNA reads TGTGCCAGCAGCCAAGATTGGGGCTCGTACAATGAGCAGTTCTTC.